Below are 10 T cell receptor beta chains sequenced from a single sample in a study of early T cells in non-severe SARS-CoV-2 infection. In TCRdb, the 5' RACE reads were re-called with MiXCR into one record per CDR3 protein. The sample has approximately 110,000 distinct CDR3 sequences; 14% to 15% are singletons. The sequenced material came from whole blood. Receptors were obtained from an adult who was a healthcare worker with PCR-confirmed SARS-CoV-2 infection or an uninfected control (not recorded which).

V usage is TRBV29-1 and J usage is TRBJ1-5; maybe TRBD1 (6 bases). With 5 bases removed from V and 3 bases from J, the gap between germline ends came to 11 bases. The CDR3 is 13 residues long. Germline V gives CDR1 SQVTM, CDR2 ANQGSEA. As DNA, the CDR3 is TGCAGCGTTAGGGGGACCAACAATCAGCCCCAGCATTTT. Protein sequence: CSVRGTNNQPQHF.

This clonotype appeared many times. V gene TRBV11-2 combines with J gene TRBJ2-3; 14 bases align to TRBD2. Germline CDR1 SGHAT, CDR2 FQNNGV. The CDR3 has 17 residues. After removal of 5 bases from V and 0 bases from J, the junction contained 4 bases not matched to a gene. This CDR3 reads CASSRTSGGPSTDTQYF. CDR3 nucleotide sequence: TGTGCCAGCAGCAGGACTAGCGGGGGGCCTAGCACAGATACGCAGTATTTT.

CDR3: CSATARDRVTDTQYF. DNA for the CDR3: TGCAGTGCCACCGCCCGGGACAGGGTGACAGATACGCAGTATTTT. The chain combines TRBV20-1 with TRBJ2-3; 9 bases are a match to TRBD1. Looked up from germline, CDR1 is DFQATT and CDR2 is SNEGSKA (reference sequence). The V gene end was trimmed by 6 bases and the J gene end by 3 bases; junction bases not matched to a gene: 10. The CDR3 spans 15 residues.

Ten or more counts support this clonotype. The gene calls are TRBV30 and TRBJ2-5; D is ambiguous. This CDR3 is 13 amino acids long. The germline gives CDR1 GTSNPN, CDR2 SVGIG (reference sequence). The V end was cut by 0 bases, the J end by 10 bases, with 15 bases between. The CDR3 DNA sequence: TGTGCCTGGAGTGTACAGATGGGTCAGGACCAGTACTTC. This translates into CAWSVQMGQDQYF.

The chain uses TRBV11-2 and TRBJ1-1; D remains unclear. The CDR3 length is 12 residues. The germline gives CDR1 SGHAT, CDR2 FQNNGV. Trimming pared 2 bases from V and 4 bases from J, leaving 5 bases between. CDR3 protein: CASSLFGTEAFF. The CDR3 coding sequence is TGTGCCAGCAGCTTATTCGGCACTGAAGCTTTCTTT.

This clonotype showed up just a few times. CDR3 nucleotides: TGTGCCAGCAGCTTGAACGTATCGGCTAACTATGGCTACACCTTC. Protein sequence: CASSLNVSANYGYTF. This chain joins TRBV5-4 and TRBJ1-2; D not resolved. Germline CDR1 SGHNT, CDR2 YYREEE (reference sequence). Deletions cut 1 base from V and 0 bases from J, with 10 bases between. CDR3 size: 15 residues.

The chain recombines TRBV7-9 with TRBJ1-1; D ambiguous. Germline CDR1 SEHNR, CDR2 FQNEAQ (reference sequence). Trimming cost V 5 bases and J 7 bases, with 11 bases left between them. The CDR3 consists of 12 residues. DNA of the CDR3: TGTGCCAGCAGCCTCAGCTTGGGTGAAGCTTTCTTT. This sequence encodes CASSLSLGEAFF.

The chain is built from TRBV9 and TRBJ2-1; D may match TRBD1 or TRBD2 (5 bases each). The CDR3 is made up of 13 amino acids. The V end lost 4 bases, the J end lost 7 bases, and 12 bases lay between the germline ends. Per the germline V gene, CDR1 is SGDLS and CDR2 is YYNGEE. The CDR3 spells CASSFRDGNEQFF. In nucleotides, the CDR3 is TGTGCCAGCAGCTTCCGGGACGGAAATGAGCAGTTCTTC.

The chain carries TRBV7-9 and TRBJ2-2; D is ambiguous. Germline CDR1 reads SEHNR; CDR2 reads FQNEAQ (reference sequence). V was trimmed by 5 bases and J by 1 base, leaving 8 bases between them. The CDR3 is 14 amino acids. Here the CDR3 reads CASSMRRNTGELFF. The CDR3 DNA reads as TGTGCCAGCAGCATGAGACGGAACACCGGGGAGCTGTTTTTT.

This clonotype was seen many times. The chain recombines TRBV12-3 or TRBV12-4 with TRBJ1-4, with D possibly TRBD1 on 5 matching bases. V was trimmed by 8 bases and J by 8 bases, leaving 21 bases between them. This CDR3 region has 15 residues. The CDR3 loop reads CASGNAGVQGEKLFF. CDR3 nucleotide sequence: TGTGCCAGCGGGAATGCGGGGGTTCAGGGCGAAAAACTGTTTTTT.